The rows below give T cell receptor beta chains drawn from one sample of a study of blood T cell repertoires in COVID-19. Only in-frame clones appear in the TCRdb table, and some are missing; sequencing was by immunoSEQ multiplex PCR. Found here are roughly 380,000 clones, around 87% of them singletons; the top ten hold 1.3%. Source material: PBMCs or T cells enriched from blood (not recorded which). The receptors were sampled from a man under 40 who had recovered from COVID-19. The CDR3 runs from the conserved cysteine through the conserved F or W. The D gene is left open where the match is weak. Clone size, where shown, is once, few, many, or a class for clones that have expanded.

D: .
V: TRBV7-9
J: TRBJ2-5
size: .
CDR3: CASSPIFSGQETQYF
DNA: TGTGCCAGCAGCCCCATCTTCTCGGGCCAAGAGACCCAGTACTTC

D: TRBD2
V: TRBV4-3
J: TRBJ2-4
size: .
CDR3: CASSQARGGFYIQYF
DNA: TGCGCCAGCAGCCAAGCCCGGGGGGGGTTTTACATTCAGTACTTC

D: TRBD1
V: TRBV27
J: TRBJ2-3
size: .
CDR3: CASRKGGGTDTQYF
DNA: TGTGCCAGCAGAAAAGGGGGCGGCACAGATACGCAGTATTTT

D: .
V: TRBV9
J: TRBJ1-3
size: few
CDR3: CASSVDGTPSGNTIYF
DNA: TGTGCCAGCAGCGTAGACGGGACACCCTCTGGAAACACCATATATTTT

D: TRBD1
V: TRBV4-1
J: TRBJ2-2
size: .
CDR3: CASSQDGGDRGLAGELFF
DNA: TGCGCCAGCAGCCAAGATGGAGGGGACAGGGGGCTTGCCGGGGAGCTGTTTTTT

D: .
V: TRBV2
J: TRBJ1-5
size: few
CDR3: CASRPESLQPQHF
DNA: TGTGCCAGCAGACCCGAGAGCCTACAGCCCCAGCATTTT

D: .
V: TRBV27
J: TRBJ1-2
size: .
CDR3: CASSPVGGFYGYTF
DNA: TGTGCCAGCAGTCCGGTCGGGGGATTCTATGGCTACACCTTC

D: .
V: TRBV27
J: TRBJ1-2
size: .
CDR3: CASSLSAGDTPSGYGYTF
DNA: TGTGCCAGCAGTTTATCGGCGGGAGACACTCCTTCGGGCTATGGCTACACCTTC

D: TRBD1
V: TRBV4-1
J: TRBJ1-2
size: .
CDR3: CASSQDRGQGRGYTF
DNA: TGCGCCAGCAGCCAAGATCGCGGACAGGGTCGTGGCTACACCTTC

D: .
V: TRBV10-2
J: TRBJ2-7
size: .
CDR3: CASSRGGTLAYEQYF
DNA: TGCGCCAGCAGTCGCGGAGGGACGTTGGCTTACGAGCAGTACTTC

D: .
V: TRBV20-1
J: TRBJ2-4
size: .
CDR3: CSAEQGNIQYF
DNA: TGCAGTGCTGAACAGGGCAACATTCAGTACTTC

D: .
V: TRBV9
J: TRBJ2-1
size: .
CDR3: CASSLPHRDSAYNEQFF
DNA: TGTGCCAGCAGCTTACCCCACCGGGACTCCGCCTACAATGAGCAGTTCTTC

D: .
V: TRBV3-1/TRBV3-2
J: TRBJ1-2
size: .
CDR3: CASSQERRQLTNYGYTF
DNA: TGTGCCAGCAGCCAAGAGCGCCGACAGCTCACCAACTATGGCTACACCTTC

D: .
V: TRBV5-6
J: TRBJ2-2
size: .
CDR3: CASSFQVTGELFF
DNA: TGTGCCAGCAGCTTTCAGGTCACCGGGGAGCTGTTTTTT

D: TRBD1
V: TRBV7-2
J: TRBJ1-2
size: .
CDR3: CASSLAGGNYGYTF
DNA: TGTGCCAGCAGCTTAGCAGGGGGCAACTATGGCTACACCTTC

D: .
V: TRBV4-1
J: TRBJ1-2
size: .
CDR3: CASSQGKKLPYGYTF
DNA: TGCGCCAGCAGCCAAGGAAAAAAACTGCCCTATGGCTACACCTTC

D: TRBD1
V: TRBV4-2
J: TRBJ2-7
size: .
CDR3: CASSQGGGQGSYEQYF
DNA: TGTGCCAGCAGCCAAGGGGGTGGACAGGGGTCCTACGAGCAGTACTTC

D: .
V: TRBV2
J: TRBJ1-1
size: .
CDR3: CASRQEGLNTEAFF
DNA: TGTGCCAGCCGGCAGGAAGGTTTGAACACTGAAGCTTTCTTT

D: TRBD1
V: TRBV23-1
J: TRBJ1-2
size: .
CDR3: CASSQRSIGANRGYGYTF
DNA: TGCGCCAGCAGTCAAAGGTCGATCGGGGCAAACAGGGGCTATGGCTACACCTTC

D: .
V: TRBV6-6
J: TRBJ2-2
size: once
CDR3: CASSYRQGSTGELFF
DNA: TGTGCCAGCAGTTACAGGCAGGGGAGCACCGGGGAGCTGTTTTTT

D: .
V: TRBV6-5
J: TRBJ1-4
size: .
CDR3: CASFTTNEKLFF
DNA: TGTGCCAGCTTTACAACTAATGAAAAACTGTTTTTT

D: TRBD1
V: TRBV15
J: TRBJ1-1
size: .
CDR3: CATSRDRLQGATTEAFF
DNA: TGTGCCACCAGCAGAGATCGCTTACAGGGGGCGACGACTGAAGCTTTCTTT

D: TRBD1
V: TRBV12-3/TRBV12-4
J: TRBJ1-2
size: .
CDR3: CASSHGTDYGYTF
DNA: TGTGCCAGCAGCCACGGGACAGACTATGGCTACACCTTC

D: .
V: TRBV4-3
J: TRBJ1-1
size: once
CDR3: CASSQATGMNTEAFF
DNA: TGCGCCAGCAGCCAAGCCACAGGGATGAACACTGAAGCTTTCTTT

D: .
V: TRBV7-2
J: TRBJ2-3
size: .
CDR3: CASSLGPGGTDTQYF
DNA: TGTGCCAGCAGCCTGGGGCCAGGGGGCACAGATACGCAGTATTTT

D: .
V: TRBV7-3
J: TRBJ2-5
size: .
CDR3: CASSPKETQYF
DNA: TGTGCCAGCAGCCCCAAAGAGACCCAGTACTTC

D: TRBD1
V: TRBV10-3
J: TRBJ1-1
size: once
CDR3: CAISESLTGVLTEAFF
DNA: TGTGCCATCAGTGAGTCGCTGACAGGGGTTCTTACTGAAGCTTTCTTT

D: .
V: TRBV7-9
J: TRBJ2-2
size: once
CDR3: CASSLEQEAPGELFF
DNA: TGTGCCAGCAGCTTAGAACAGGAAGCCCCCGGGGAGCTGTTTTTT

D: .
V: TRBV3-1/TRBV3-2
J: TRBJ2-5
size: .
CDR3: CASTTDQETQYF
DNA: TGTGCCAGTACGACTGATCAAGAGACCCAGTACTTC

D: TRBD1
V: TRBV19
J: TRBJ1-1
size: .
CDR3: CASSIPDREAFF
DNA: TGTGCCAGTAGTATCCCGGACAGGGAGGCTTTCTTT

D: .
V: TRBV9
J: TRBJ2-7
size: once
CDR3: CASSQTSSRHEQYF
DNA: TGTGCCAGCAGCCAGACTAGTAGTCGCCACGAGCAGTACTTC

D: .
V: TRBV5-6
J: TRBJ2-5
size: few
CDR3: CASSLPRGLGETQYF
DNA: TGTGCCAGCAGCTTGCCCAGGGGTTTGGGAGAGACCCAGTACTTC